These 20 T cell receptor beta chains came from one sample sequenced in a study of immune heterogeneity within non-small cell lung tumors. Bulk tumor genomic DNA was the template, and each sample received about 600 ng. In surgery, several biopsies were collected from each primary tumor at widely spaced sites. Curative surgical treatment was performed in patients who had newly diagnosed, untreated non-small cell lung cancer. The TCR beta CDR3 region was amplified by multiplex PCR employing 32 V and 13 J primers. TCRdb processed the multiplex PCR reads anew with MiXCR; each CDR3 protein has one entry. This sample yields 15,000 or so distinct CDR3 sequences, of which about 30% are seen a single time; around 5% belongs to the top ten. The sequencing sample was made of lung tumor tissue. The source is a man aged 35-49 years with non-small cell lung cancer.

On this clonotype: A much larger clone is a single base away; this may be a read error. Written as DNA, the CDR3 is TGTGCCAACAGCCACAGAGCGGAGGGGAATACGCAGTATTTT. Protein sequence: CANSHRAEGNTQYF. The J gene is TRBJ2-3, the V gene TRBV3-1, with D maybe TRBD2 (6 bases). The germline CDR1 and CDR2 sequences are LGHDT and YNNKEL (reference sequence). This CDR3 contains 14 residues.

This clonotype ranks as medium-sized. This chain's CDR3 is CASSWDGGLGAKSPLHF. DNA of the CDR3: TGTGCCAGCAGCTGGGACGGAGGACTTGGTGCGAAGTCACCCCTCCACTTT. The chain combines TRBV2 with TRBJ1-6; D might be TRBD1 (5 bases). The V end lost 6 bases, the J end lost 10 bases, and 25 bases lay between the germline ends. Germline CDR1 is SNHLY and CDR2 is FYNNEI. The CDR3 length is 17 residues.

A word on this clonotype: A much larger clone is a single base away; this may be a read error. The chain is built from TRBV4-1 and TRBJ1-5; D not resolved. The CDR3 is 15 amino acids. Germline lookup yields CDR1 MGHRA and CDR2 YSYEKL. The CDR3 DNA reads TGCGCCAGCAGCCAGGGCAGAGCCCAGAATCAGCTCCAGCATTTT. Protein sequence: CASSQGRAQNQLQHF.

The rearrangement joins TRBV10-3 to TRBJ2-3, with D perhaps TRBD2 (6 bases). V lost 10 bases to trimming and J lost 4 bases, with 15 bases between them. Germline V gene sequence: CDR1 ENHRY, CDR2 SYGVKD. The CDR3 loop spans 13 amino acids. CDR3 protein: CATVGLPADTQYF. The CDR3 DNA sequence: TGTGCCACCGTGGGACTCCCGGCAGATACGCAGTATTTT.

This clonotype occurred once. With a much larger clone just one base away, this may be a read error. The conserved closing phenylalanine or tryptophan is absent in this CDR3, likely reflecting a read error. The chain joins TRBV6-9 to TRBJ2-1; TRBD2 aligns across 8 bases. The CDR3 spans 13 residues. V was clipped by 3 bases and J by 11 bases; unmatched bases: 6. Germline CDR1 and CDR2: MNHGY and SVAAGI. The CDR3 DNA follows: TGTGCCAGCAGTTACGAAAGCGGGAGTAAGCAGTTCTCC. Translation gives CASSYESGSKQFS.

This clonotype is labeled medium-sized. This chain joins TRBV7-3 and TRBJ2-2; weak D call: TRBD1 (5 bases). This CDR3 contains 14 residues. With 5 bases removed from V and 6 bases from J, the gap between germline ends came to 13 bases. Germline V gene data show CDR1 as SGHTA and CDR2 as FQGTGA. Here the CDR3 reads CASSPGRVAGELFF. The CDR3 DNA reads TGTGCCAGCAGCCCCGGCAGGGTAGCCGGGGAGCTGTTTTTT.

This clonotype is categorized as medium-sized. This rearrangement joins TRBV13 to TRBJ1-6; TRBD1 matches 10 bases. V was pared by 5 bases and J by 7 bases, with 2 bases of the junction left unmatched. From germline, CDR1 is PRHDT and CDR2 FYEKMQ (reference sequence). The CDR3 is made up of 14 amino acids. The CDR3 region is CASSRGQGNSPLHF. CDR3 coding DNA: TGTGCCAGCAGCCGGGGACAGGGGAATTCACCCCTCCACTTT.

About this clonotype: Possible read error: a much larger clone is one base away. The chain is built from TRBV19 and TRBJ2-3; a weak D match, TRBD1 (5 bases). The germline gives CDR1 LNHDA, CDR2 SQIVND (reference sequence). This CDR3 region has 13 residues. The V gene lost 3 bases and the J gene lost 7 bases, with 11 bases spanning the gap. The CDR3 sequence: CASSISRTYTQYF. In nucleotides, the CDR3 is TGTGCCAGTAGTATTAGTCGGACATATACGCAGTATTTT.

In regard to this clonotype: Possible read error: a much larger clone is one base away. The chain links TRBV6-2 or TRBV6-3 to TRBJ2-7; D ambiguous. CDR3 size: 12 residues. Germline assignment: CDR1 MNHEY and CDR2 SVGEGT. V was trimmed by 8 bases and J by 7 bases, leaving 15 bases between them. The chain's CDR3 is CASGLSGREQYF. The CDR3 nucleotides read TGTGCCAGCGGCCTCTCCGGTCGGGAGCAGTACTTC.

Comment on this clonotype: A read error may explain this, as a much larger clone is one base away. The rearrangement links TRBV27 to TRBJ2-1; D gene ambiguous. This CDR3 has 15 residues. Per germline, CDR1 MNHEY and CDR2 SMNVEV (reference sequence). Between the trimmed V and J ends, which lost 2 bases and 4 bases, there was a span of 12 bases. The CDR3 nucleotides are TGTGCCAGCAGTTTAGTACTCCTCCATTACAATGAGCAGTTCTTC. Translating gives CASSLVLLHYNEQFF.

The gene calls are TRBV5-4 and TRBJ2-7; 11 positions agree with TRBD1. CDR3 length: 15 residues. Germline CDR1 SGHNT, CDR2 YYREEE (reference sequence). The V gene end was trimmed by 0 bases and the J gene end by 4 bases; junction bases not matched to a gene: 3. This CDR3 is CASSLAGTGGYEQYF. In DNA form, the CDR3 reads TGTGCCAGCAGCTTGGCCGGGACAGGGGGATACGAGCAGTACTTC.

The rearrangement uses TRBV3-1 and TRBJ1-1, with 7 bases matching TRBD1. There are 18 residues in the CDR3. Trimming removed 0 bases from V and 3 bases from J; junction bases left unmatched: 13. Germline values: CDR1 LGHDT, CDR2 YNNKEL (reference sequence). CDR3 residues: CASSQEGGFLGSDTEAFF. For the CDR3, the DNA is TGTGCCAGCAGCCAAGAAGGGGGCTTCCTTGGTAGCGACACTGAAGCTTTCTTT. Full variable domain (remainder filled in from reference TRBV3-1 and TRBJ1-1): DTAVSQTPKYLVTQMGNDKSIKCEQNLGHDTMYWYKQDSKKFLKIMFSYNNKELIINETVPNRFSPKSPDKAHLNLHINSLELGDSAVYFCASSQEGGFLGSDTEAFFGQGTRLTVV.

The chain recombines TRBV4-2 with TRBJ2-2, with 9 bases identical to TRBD2. J was trimmed by 3 bases and V by 0 bases; bases with no gene match: 11. Germline CDR1 LGHNA, CDR2 YNFKEQ. The CDR3 totals 19 residues. The CDR3 spells CASSQDRLAGTYDTGELFF. The CDR3 DNA follows: TGTGCCAGCAGCCAAGATCGGCTAGCGGGGACCTACGACACCGGGGAGCTGTTTTTT.

In regard to this clonotype: A read error may explain this, as a much larger clone is one base away. The chain couples TRBV6-1 to TRBJ1-6, with TRBD1 matching 10 bases. There are 14 residues in the CDR3. Germline V gives CDR1 MNHNS, CDR2 SASEGT. DNA of the CDR3: TGTGCCAGCAGGGGGACAGGGGCCGGTTCACCCCTCCAATTT. Its translation: CASRGTGAGSPLQF.

A remark on this clonotype: One base away lies a much larger clone, so this may be a sequencing read error. The V call is TRBV20-1, the J call TRBJ2-7; 10 nucleotides match TRBD2. The CDR3 has 15 residues. Germline V gives CDR1 DFQATT, CDR2 SNEGSKA (reference sequence). In nucleotides, the CDR3 is TGCAGTGCTAGAGATCTCCCTAGCGGGAGTACCGAGCGGTACTTC. Amino acid sequence: CSARDLPSGSTERYF.

The rearrangement joins TRBV4-2 to TRBJ1-2; D is unclear. The CDR3 extends over 15 amino acids. CDR1 and CDR2 (germline): LGHNA, YNFKEQ. The V gene lost 0 bases and the J gene lost 1 base, with 9 bases spanning the gap. The chain's CDR3 is CASSQEGNFNYGYTF. DNA of the CDR3: TGTGCCAGCAGCCAAGAAGGCAACTTTAACTATGGCTACACCTTC.

The chain has TRBV9 and TRBJ2-1; TRBD2 agrees at 7 bases. The CDR3 is made up of 15 amino acids. Unmatched junction bases numbered 4, after V lost 0 bases and J lost 4 bases. From germline, CDR1 is SGDLS and CDR2 YYNGEE. The CDR3 DNA reads as TGTGCCAGCAGCGTAGGAGGTAGCGGGTACAATGAGCAGTTCTTC. This sequence encodes CASSVGGSGYNEQFF.

Turning to this clonotype: This sequence may be a read error, since a much larger clone differs from it by one base. The rearrangement links TRBV11-1 to TRBJ2-7, with D unresolved. Germline assignment: CDR1 SGHAT and CDR2 FQDESV (reference sequence). The V and J ends lost 5 bases and 1 base respectively, with 3 bases between them. There are 11 residues in the CDR3. CDR3 coding DNA: TGTGCCAGCAGCGTATCCTACGAGCAGTACTTC. Translation gives CASSVSYEQYF. The whole variable domain, remainder taken from reference TRBV11-1 and TRBJ2-7, is EAEVAQSPRYKITEKSQAVAFWCDPISGHATLYWYRQILGQGPELLVQFQDESVVDDSQLPKDRFSAERLKGVDSTLKIQPAELGDSAMYLCASSVSYEQYFGPGTRLTVT.

V and J are TRBV4-3 and TRBJ2-5; D perhaps matches TRBD1 (5 bases). The CDR3 runs 15 residues. V dropped 0 bases and J dropped 6 bases, with 14 bases sitting between them. Germline V gene sequence: CDR1 LGHNA, CDR2 YSLEER. The CDR3 DNA is TGCGCCAGCAGCCAAGATTTAGGGGTCGGGCAGACCCAGTACTTC. Encoded protein: CASSQDLGVGQTQYF.

At least ten counts were recorded for this clonotype. The V gene is TRBV7-2, the J gene TRBJ2-7; unclear D gene. This CDR3 spans 15 amino acids. Germline-derived CDR1 and CDR2 are SGHTA and FQGNSA. Trimming removed 0 bases from V and 3 bases from J, with 12 bases in between. For the CDR3, the DNA is TGTGCCAGCAGCTTAGCTAGGACGTTCGTCTACGAGCAGTACTTC. Translating gives CASSLARTFVYEQYF.